This TCR beta chain is drawn from a study of blood T cell repertoires in COVID-19 (dated by TCRdb to the early 2020s). At the level of the whole study: Samples covering the acute and convalescent phases of COVID-19 were provided by collaborators in the United States, Italy and Spain. The samples were drawn from the first 160 participants of the ongoing ImmuneRACE study and from 950 to 1,500 subjects provided by 6 global collaborators. Nearly every sample came with metadata listing a de-identified subject ID, COVID-19 status, age in years and sex. HLA class I and class II types, where available, came from metadata supplied by the sample provider rather than from assay-based typing. Deeply sampled blood TCRbeta repertoires from subjects exposed to, actively infected with, or recovered from COVID-19 were included in the dataset. The prospective study material was composed of cDNA or gDNA derived from T cells, B-cell-depleted T cells, or PBMCs. The repertoires were released in a freely available public database meant as a resource for research on the immune response to SARS-CoV-2. Results and caveats for the whole study, not just this receptor: The amount of clinical and demographic metadata varied by source and participant and was provided uncurated.

To note about this clone: Its antigen has not been determined. No base-level quality is on record; no much larger clone is a single base apart.

Collaborating institutions collected whole blood in K2EDTA tubes following their own protocols. For TCRbeta analysis, collaborator samples were shipped as frozen whole blood, as isolated PBMCs, or as DNA extracted from either sample type. V is shortened by 8 bases, J by 1 base, and the region joining them spans 11 bases. For CDR1 and CDR2, the germline V gene lists WSHSY and SAAADI. From cysteine to phenylalanine, the CDR3 is 14 amino acids long. The DNA shown is the 42-base CDR3, in frame from base 1. TCRbeta CDR3 regions were amplified from genomic DNA using the immunoSEQ Assay, a bias-controlled multiplex PCR. The published analysis was carried out like this. Within the assay, amplification of reference gene primers was used to estimate how many nucleated cells each sample contained. To quantify the absolute abundance of each unique TCRbeta CDR3 rearrangement, sequence reads were collapsed and filtered. For each sample, productive Simpson clonality was calculated as the square root of Simpson's diversity index over productive rearrangements. Held by TCRdb, this immuneACCESS table contains in-frame sequences only and omits some clones. Under half of the omission traces to an unresolved V gene where checked; the cause of the rest is unknown. That table furnishes V, J and clone size, whereas the DNA furnished D and trimming. A total of about 50,000 clones appear in this sample, about 84% of them only once. The ten largest clones take up around 2.2% of the sample.

This sequence originates from an older woman with acute or convalescent COVID-19. What was sequenced was peripheral blood. The chain was built from TRBV10-2 and TRBJ2-2, with the D gene not clear enough to name. The CDR3 amino acid sequence is: CASLPVGNTGELFF. At the DNA level, the sequence is TGCGCCAGCCTGCCGGTCGGGAACACCGGGGAGCTGTTTTTT.